This T cell receptor (beta chain) is from a study of shared clonotypes between healthy human individuals. TCRdb's copy holds only in-frame clones and misses some; the assay was immunoSEQ multiplex PCR. The sample has 660,000 or so clones, approximately 96% seen once. The length of the CDR3 is 14 residues. Germline lookup yields CDR1 SGHKS and CDR2 YYEKEE (reference sequence). V shed 4 bases and J shed 8 bases, with 18 bases lying between them. Remarks on this clone: Its matching antigen is unknown.

Findings and caveats of the study: Non-shared clonotypes showed lower generation probabilities than clonotypes common to all four donors. Sampling covered nothing but blood. Tissue TCR repertoires likely differ from those found in blood.

Naive CD8 cells, CD45RO-negative and positively selected for CCR7, excluded terminally differentiated effector memory CD45RA+ cells. The donor population consisted of healthy HIV-negative adults with no recent acute infections or vaccinations. This chain links TRBV5-5 with TRBJ1-2; D unresolved. This TCR was sampled from a woman in her twenties or thirties in good health. The sequenced sample was naive CD8+ T cells sorted from blood. CDR3 sequence reads: CASSPPDGEGGYTF. CDR3 nucleotide sequence: TGTGCCAGCAGCCCCCCGGACGGGGAAGGGGGCTACACCTTC.